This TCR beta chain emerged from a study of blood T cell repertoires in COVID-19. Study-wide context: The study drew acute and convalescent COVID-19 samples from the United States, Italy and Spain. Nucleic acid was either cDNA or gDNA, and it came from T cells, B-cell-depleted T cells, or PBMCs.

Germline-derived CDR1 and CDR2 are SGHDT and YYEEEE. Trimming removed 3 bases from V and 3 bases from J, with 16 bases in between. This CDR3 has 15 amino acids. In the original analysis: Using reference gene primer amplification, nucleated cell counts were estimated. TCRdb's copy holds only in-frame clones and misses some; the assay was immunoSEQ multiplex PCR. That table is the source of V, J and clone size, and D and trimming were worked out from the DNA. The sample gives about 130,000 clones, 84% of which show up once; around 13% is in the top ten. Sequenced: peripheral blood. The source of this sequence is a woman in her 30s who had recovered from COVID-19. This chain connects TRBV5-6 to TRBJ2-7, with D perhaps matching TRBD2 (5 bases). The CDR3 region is CASSSAGLSGYEQYF. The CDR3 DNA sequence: TGTGCCAGCAGCTCTGCCGGACTGTCGGGCTACGAGCAGTACTTC.